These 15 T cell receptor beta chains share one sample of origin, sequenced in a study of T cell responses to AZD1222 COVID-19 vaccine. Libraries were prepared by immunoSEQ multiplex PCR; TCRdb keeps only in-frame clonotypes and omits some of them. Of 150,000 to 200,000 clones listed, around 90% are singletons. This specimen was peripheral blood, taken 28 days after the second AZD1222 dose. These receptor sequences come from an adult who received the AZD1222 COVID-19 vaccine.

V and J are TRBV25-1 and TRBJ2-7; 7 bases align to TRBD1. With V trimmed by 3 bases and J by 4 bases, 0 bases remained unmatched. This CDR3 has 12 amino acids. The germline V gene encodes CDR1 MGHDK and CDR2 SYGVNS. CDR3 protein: CASSETGYEQYF. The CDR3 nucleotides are TGTGCCAGCAGTGAGACAGGGTACGAGCAGTACTTC.

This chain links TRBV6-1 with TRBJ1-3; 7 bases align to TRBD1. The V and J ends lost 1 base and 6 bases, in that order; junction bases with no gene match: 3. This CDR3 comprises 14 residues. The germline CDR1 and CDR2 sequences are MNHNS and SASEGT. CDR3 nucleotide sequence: TGTGCCAGCAGTGAAGGACAGGGCGAAAACACCATATATTTT. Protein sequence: CASSEGQGENTIYF.

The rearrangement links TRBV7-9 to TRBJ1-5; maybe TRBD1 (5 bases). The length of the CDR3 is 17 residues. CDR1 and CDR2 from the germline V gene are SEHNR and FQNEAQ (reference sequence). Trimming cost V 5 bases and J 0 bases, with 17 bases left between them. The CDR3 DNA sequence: TGTGCCAGCAGCATGGCGTGGGAGGGGAATAGCAATCAGCCCCAGCATTTT. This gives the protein CASSMAWEGNSNQPQHF.

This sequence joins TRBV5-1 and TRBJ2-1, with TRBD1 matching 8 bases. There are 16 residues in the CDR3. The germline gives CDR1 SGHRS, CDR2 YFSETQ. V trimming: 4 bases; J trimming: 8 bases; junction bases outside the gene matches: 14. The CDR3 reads CASSLLRGPAFDEQFF. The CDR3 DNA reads TGCGCCAGCAGCCTACTCAGGGGGCCAGCATTTGATGAGCAGTTCTTC.

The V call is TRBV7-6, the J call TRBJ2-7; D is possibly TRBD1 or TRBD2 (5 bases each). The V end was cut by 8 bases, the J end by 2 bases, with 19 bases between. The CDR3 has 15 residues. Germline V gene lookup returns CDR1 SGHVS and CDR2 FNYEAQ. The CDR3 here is CASSLGAGEAYEQYF. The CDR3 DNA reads TGTGCCAGCTCCCTCGGGGCAGGCGAGGCCTACGAGCAGTACTTC. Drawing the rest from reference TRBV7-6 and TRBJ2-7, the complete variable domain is GAGVSQSPRYKVTKRGQDVALRCDPISGHVSLYWYRQALGQGPEFLTYFNYEAQQDKSGLPNDRFSAERPEGSISTLTIQRTEQRDSAMYRCASSLGAGEAYEQYFGPGTRLTVT.

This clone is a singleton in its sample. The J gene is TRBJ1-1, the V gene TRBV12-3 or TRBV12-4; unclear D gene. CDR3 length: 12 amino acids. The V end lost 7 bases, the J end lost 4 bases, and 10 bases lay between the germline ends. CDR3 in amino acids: CASTLLGTEAFF. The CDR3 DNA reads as TGTGCCAGCACCCTGCTGGGCACTGAAGCTTTCTTT.

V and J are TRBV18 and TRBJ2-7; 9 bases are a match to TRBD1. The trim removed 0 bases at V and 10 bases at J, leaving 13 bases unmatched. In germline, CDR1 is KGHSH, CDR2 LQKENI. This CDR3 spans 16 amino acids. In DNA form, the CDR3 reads TGTGCCAGCTCACCACCGGGGGCGACAGGGGGTGCCTCACAGTACTTC. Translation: CASSPPGATGGASQYF.

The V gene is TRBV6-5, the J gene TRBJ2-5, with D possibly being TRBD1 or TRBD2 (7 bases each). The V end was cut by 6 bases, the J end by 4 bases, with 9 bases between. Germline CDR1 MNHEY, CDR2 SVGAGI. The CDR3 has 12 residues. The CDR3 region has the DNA TGTGCCAGCAGCAGGGGGGGAGAGACCCAGTACTTC. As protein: CASSRGGETQYF.

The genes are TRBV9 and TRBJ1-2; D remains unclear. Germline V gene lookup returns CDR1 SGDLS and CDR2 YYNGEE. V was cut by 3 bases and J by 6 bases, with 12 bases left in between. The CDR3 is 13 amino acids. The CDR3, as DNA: TGTGCCAGCAGCGCAGACCTTAGAAATGGCTACACCTTC. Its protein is CASSADLRNGYTF.

CDR3 protein: CASSPQGAGYTF. The CDR3 DNA reads as TGTGCCAGCAGTCCGCAGGGGGCTGGCTACACCTTC. This rearrangement joins TRBV27 to TRBJ1-2; 8 bases agree with TRBD1. CDR3 length: 12 residues. The germline CDR1 and CDR2 sequences are MNHEY and SMNVEV (reference sequence). J gave up 7 bases and V 5 bases, and 3 bases lay outside the gene matches.

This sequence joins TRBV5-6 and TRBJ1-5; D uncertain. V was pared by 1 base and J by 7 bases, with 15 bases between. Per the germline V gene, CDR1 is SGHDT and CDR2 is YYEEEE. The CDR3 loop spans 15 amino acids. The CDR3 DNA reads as TGTGCCAGCAGCTTGAACTCGGGATTTTTACAGCCCCAGCATTTT. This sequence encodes CASSLNSGFLQPQHF.

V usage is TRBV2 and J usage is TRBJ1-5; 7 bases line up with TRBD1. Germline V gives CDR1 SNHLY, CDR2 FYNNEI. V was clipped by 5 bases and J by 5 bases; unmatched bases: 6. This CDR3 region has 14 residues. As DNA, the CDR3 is TGTGCCAGCAGTCCCACAGGGGAGGATCAGCCCCAGCATTTT. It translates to CASSPTGEDQPQHF.

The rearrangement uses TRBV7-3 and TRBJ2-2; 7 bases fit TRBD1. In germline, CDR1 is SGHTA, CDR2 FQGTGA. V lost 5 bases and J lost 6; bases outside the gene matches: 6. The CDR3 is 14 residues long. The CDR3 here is CASSPYRGAGELFF. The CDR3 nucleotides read TGTGCCAGCAGCCCCTACAGGGGCGCCGGGGAGCTGTTTTTT.

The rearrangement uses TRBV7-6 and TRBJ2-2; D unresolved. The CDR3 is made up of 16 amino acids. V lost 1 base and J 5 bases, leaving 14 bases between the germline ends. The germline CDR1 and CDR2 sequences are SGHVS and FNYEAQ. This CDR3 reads CASSLGKFRRTGELFF. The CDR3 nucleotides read TGTGCCAGCAGCTTAGGGAAATTTCGACGGACCGGGGAGCTGTTTTTT. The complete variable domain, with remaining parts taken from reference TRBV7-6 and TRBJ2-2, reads GAGVSQSPRYKVTKRGQDVALRCDPISGHVSLYWYRQALGQGPEFLTYFNYEAQQDKSGLPNDRFSAERPEGSISTLTIQRTEQRDSAMYRCASSLGKFRRTGELFFGEGSRLTVL.

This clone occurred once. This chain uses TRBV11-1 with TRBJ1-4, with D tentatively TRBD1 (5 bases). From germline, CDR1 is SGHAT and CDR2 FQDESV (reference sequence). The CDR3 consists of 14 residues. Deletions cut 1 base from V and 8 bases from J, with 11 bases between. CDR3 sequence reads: CASSLEGSDEKLFF. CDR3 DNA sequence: TGTGCCAGCAGCTTAGAGGGGTCGGACGAAAAACTGTTTTTT.